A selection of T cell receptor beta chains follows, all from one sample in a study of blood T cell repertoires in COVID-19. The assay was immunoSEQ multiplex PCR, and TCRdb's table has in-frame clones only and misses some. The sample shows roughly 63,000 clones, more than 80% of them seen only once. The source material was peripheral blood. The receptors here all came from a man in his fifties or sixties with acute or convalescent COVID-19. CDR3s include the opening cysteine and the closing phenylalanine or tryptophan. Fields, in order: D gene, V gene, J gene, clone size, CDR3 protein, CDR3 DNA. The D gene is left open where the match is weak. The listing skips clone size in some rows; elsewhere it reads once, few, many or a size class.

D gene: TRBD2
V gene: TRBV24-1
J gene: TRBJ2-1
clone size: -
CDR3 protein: CATSDAGGPDWEQFF
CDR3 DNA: TGTGCCACCAGTGATGCGGGAGGCCCCGACTGGGAGCAGTTCTTC

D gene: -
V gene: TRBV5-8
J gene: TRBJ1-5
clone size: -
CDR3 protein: CASSSSGAFNQPQHF
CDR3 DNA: TGTGCCAGCAGTTCGTCAGGGGCATTCAATCAGCCCCAGCATTTT

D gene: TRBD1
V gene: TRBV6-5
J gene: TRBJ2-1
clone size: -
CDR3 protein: CASSGDRAIPNEQFF
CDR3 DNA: TGTGCCAGCAGCGGGGACAGGGCCATTCCGAATGAGCAGTTCTTC

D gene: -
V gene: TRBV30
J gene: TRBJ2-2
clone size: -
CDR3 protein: CAWSTRAGSRDTGELFF
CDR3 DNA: TGTGCCTGGAGTACCCGGGCGGGCTCCAGAGACACCGGGGAGCTGTTTTTT

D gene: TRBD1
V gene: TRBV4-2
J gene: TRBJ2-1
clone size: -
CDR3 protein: CASSQDRGSYNEQFF
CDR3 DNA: TGTGCCAGCAGCCAAGACAGGGGGTCCTACAATGAGCAGTTCTTC

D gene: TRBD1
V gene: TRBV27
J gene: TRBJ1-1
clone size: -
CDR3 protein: CASRTGTGNTEAFF
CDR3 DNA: TGTGCCAGCAGGACTGGGACAGGGAACACTGAAGCTTTCTTT

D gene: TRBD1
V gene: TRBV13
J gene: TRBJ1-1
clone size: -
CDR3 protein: CASSLKQGIEAFF
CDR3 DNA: TGTGCCAGCAGCTTAAAACAGGGGATTGAAGCTTTCTTT

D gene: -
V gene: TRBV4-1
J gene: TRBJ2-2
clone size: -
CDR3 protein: CASSQGGQAGTGELFF
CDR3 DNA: TGCGCCAGCAGCCAAGGTGGGCAGGCGGGGACCGGGGAGCTGTTTTTT

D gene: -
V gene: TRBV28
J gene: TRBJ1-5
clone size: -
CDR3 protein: CASSLPSRYQPQHF
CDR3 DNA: TGTGCCAGCAGTTTACCCTCCAGATATCAGCCCCAGCATTTT

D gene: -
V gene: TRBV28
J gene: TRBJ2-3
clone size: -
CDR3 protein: CATVAITSTDTQYF
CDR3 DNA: TGTGCCACCGTAGCGATCACTAGCACAGATACGCAGTATTTT

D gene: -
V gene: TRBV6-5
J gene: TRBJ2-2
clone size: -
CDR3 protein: CASSTQGGELFF
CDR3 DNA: TGTGCCAGCAGTACACAGGGCGGGGAGCTGTTTTTT

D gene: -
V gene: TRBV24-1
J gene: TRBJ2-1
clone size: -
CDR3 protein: CATSETTGKGQYNEQFF
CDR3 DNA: TGTGCCACCAGTGAGACAACAGGGAAGGGACAATACAATGAGCAGTTCTTC

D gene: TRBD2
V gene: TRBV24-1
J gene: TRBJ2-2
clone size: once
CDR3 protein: CATSPGRAWSGELFF
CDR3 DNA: TGTGCCACCAGCCCCGGGAGGGCTTGGAGCGGGGAGCTGTTTTTT

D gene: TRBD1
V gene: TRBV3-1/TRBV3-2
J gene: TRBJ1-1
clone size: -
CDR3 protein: CASSQRDRDTEAFF
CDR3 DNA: TGTGCCAGCAGCCAAAGAGACAGGGACACTGAAGCTTTCTTT

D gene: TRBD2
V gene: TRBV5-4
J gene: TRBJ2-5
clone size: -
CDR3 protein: CASSTSSGSRETQYF
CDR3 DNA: TGTGCCAGCAGCACGTCTAGCGGGAGTCGGGAGACCCAGTACTTC

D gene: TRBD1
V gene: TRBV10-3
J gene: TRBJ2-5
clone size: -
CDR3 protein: CAISGTGSETQYF
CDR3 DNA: TGTGCCATCAGTGGGACAGGGTCGGAGACCCAGTACTTC

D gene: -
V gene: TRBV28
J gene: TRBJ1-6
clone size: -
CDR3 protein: CASSLGGLYSPLHF
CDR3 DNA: TGTGCCAGCAGTTTAGGCGGACTTTATTCACCCCTCCACTTT

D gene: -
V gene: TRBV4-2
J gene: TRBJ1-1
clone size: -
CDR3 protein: CASSQGSKNTEAFF
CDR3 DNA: TGTGCCAGCAGCCAAGGGAGCAAGAACACTGAAGCTTTCTTT

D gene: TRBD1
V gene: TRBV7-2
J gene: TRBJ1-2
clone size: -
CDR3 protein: CASSPATTGGFGYTF
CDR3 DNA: TGTGCCAGCAGCCCCGCCACGACAGGGGGCTTTGGCTACACCTTC

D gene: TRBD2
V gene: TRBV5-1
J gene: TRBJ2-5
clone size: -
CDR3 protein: CASSPGTNQETQYF
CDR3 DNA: TGCGCCAGCAGCCCAGGGACTAACCAAGAGACCCAGTACTTC

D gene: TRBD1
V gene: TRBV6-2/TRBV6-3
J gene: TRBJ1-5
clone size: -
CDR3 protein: CASSQGTGRQPQHF
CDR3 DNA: TGTGCCAGCAGTCAAGGGACAGGGAGGCAGCCCCAGCATTTT

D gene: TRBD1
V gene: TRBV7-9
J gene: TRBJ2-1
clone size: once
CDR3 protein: CASSSYRGPGREQFF
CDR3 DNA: TGTGCCAGCAGCTCGTACAGGGGCCCTGGACGTGAGCAGTTCTTC

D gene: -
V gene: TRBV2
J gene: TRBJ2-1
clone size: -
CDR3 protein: CASWEGTGWHEQFF
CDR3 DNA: TGTGCCAGCTGGGAGGGGACAGGTTGGCATGAGCAGTTCTTC

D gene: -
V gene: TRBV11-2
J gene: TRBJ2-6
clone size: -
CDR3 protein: CASSLDTEDVLTF
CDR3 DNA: TGTGCCAGCAGCTTAGATACGGAGGACGTCCTGACTTTC

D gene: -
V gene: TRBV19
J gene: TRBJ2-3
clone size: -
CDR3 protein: CASSEGLFTDTQYF
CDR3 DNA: TGTGCCAGTAGCGAAGGACTTTTCACAGATACGCAGTATTTT

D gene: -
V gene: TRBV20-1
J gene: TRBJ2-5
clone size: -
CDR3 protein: CSANSRETQYF
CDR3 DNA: TGCAGTGCGAATAGCCGGGAGACCCAGTACTTC